The source of this T cell receptor beta chain is a study of blood T cell repertoires in COVID-19 (dated by TCRdb to 2018 to 2021). Study-level background: Samples from collaborators originated in the United States, Italy and Spain and spanned both the acute and convalescent phases of COVID-19. The samples were drawn from two sources: the first 160 participants of the ongoing ImmuneRACE study, and 1,200 or so subjects contributed by 6 global collaborators. The material from the prospective study consisted of cDNA or gDNA derived from T cells, B-cell-depleted T cells, or PBMCs. Subjects who had been exposed to COVID-19, were actively infected with it, or had recovered from it provided the deeply sampled blood TCRbeta repertoires that made up the dataset. The sample metadata nearly always contained a de-identified subject ID, COVID-19 status, age in years and sex. The repertoires were made available in a free public database intended to serve as a resource for research on the immune response to SARS-CoV-2. HLA class I and class II types, where available, came from metadata supplied by the sample provider rather than from assay-based typing.

CDR1 PRHDT and CDR2 FYEKMQ were looked up in the germline V gene (reference sequence). The CDR3 covers 20 residues, taking in both the cysteine and the phenylalanine. Only the CDR3 portion is preserved as DNA: 60 bases, with reading frame beginning at the first base. Unmatched junction bases come to 13, with V trimmed by 5 bases and J by 0 bases. Overall results and qualifications from the work: How much clinical and demographic metadata was included differed by source and by participant, and the metadata was provided uncurated.

With respect to this clone: This receptor's antigen is unknown. Per-base qualities were not stored, and no clone one base away is much larger.

Whole blood was collected in K2EDTA tubes by collaborating institutions according to the institutions' own protocols. For TCRbeta analysis, collaborators shipped samples as frozen whole blood, isolated PBMCs, or DNA extracted from either of those sample types. The immunoSEQ Assay, a bias-controlled multiplex PCR, was used to amplify TCRbeta CDR3 regions from genomic DNA. The original pipeline was this. The number of nucleated cells in each sample was estimated from the amplification of reference gene primers within the assay. To quantify the absolute abundance of each unique TCRbeta CDR3 rearrangement, sequence reads were collapsed and filtered. Productive Simpson clonality was computed per sample as the square root of Simpson's diversity index over productive rearrangements. TCRdb re-hosts the immuneACCESS table, in-frame sequences only. Its copies lack some clones; in the studies checked, an unresolved V gene accounts for under half of them, and the cause for the rest is not known. The V and J calls and clone size were taken over from that table, and D and trimming were inferred from the DNA. The sample includes roughly 120,000 clones, with more than 75% observed a single time. The ten biggest clones cover less than 30% of the sample.

This chain is built from TRBV13 and TRBJ2-6; TRBD1 aligns with 10 central bases. The sample was peripheral blood. This sequence originates from a woman aged 70 to 79 with acute or convalescent COVID-19. Read as DNA, the sequence is TGTGCCAGCAGCCCCTCATACCGGGACAGGGGTCCCTCTGGGGCCAACGTCCTGACTTTC. This codes for CASSPSYRDRGPSGANVLTF.